The clone carrying this TCR beta chain was seen only a few times. Its antigen is not known. The V end lost 5 bases, the J end lost 5 bases, and 12 bases lay between the germline ends. The CDR3 totals 13 residues. This entry belongs to a study of T cells in Graves' hyperthyroidism and ophthalmopathy. Study conclusions and caveats: Researchers found most expanded thyroid clonotypes above 0.001 in blood as well.

Regions amplified from RNA transcripts were the TCR beta CDR3 regions. The HTBI primer set drove a first-round RT-PCR of the TCR CDR3. TCRdb re-analysed the multiplex PCR reads in MiXCR, keeping a single row per CDR3 protein. The profile shows about 560,000 distinct CDR3 sequences, about 43% of them singletons. Clinical symptoms, serum thyroxine, TRAb, thyroid ultrasound and orbital computed tomography informed diagnoses. The sequenced material came from peripheral blood or thyroid tissue (not recorded which). The sequence was obtained from a woman between 18 and 29 years old with Graves' hyperthyroidism. This rearrangement joins TRBV12-3 or TRBV12-4 to TRBJ1-2; D gene uncertain. The CDR3 nucleotides read TGTGCCAGCAGTGGCTTTGACTTGTATGGCTACACCTTC. This codes for CASSGFDLYGYTF.